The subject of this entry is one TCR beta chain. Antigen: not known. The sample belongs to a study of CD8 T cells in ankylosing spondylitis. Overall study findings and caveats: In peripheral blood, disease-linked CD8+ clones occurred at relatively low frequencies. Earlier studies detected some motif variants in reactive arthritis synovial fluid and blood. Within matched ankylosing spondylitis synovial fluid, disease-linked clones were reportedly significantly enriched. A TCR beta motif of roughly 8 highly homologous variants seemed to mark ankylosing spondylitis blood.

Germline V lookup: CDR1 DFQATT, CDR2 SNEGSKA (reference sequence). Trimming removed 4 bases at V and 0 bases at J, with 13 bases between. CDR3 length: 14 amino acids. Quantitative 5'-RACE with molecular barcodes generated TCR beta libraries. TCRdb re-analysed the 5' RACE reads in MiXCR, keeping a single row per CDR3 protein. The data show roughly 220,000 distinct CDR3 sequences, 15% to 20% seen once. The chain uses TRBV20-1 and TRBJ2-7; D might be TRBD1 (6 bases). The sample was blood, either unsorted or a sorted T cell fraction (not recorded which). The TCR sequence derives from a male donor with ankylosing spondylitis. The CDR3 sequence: CSATPRDTSYEQYF. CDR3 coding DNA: TGCAGTGCTACGCCCCGGGACACCTCCTACGAGCAGTACTTC.